These 30 T cell receptor beta chains were all obtained from the same sample, sequenced in a study of T-cell reconstitution after alpha-beta-depleted transplantation in children. The library targeted TCRbeta and was prepared with unique molecular identifiers. MiXCR, run by TCRdb on the PCR reads, gives a single entry per CDR3 protein. The sample shows 70,000 or so distinct CDR3 sequences, about a tenth of them seen only once. The specimen was PBMCs, collected before TCRalphabeta/CD19-depleted stem cell transplant. The receptors shown here come from a boy younger than 18 with acute myeloid leukemia, due to receive a stem cell transplant.

This clonotype was counted ten times or more. The V call is TRBV7-2, the J call TRBJ2-3; 9 positions match TRBD1. CDR1 is SGHTA and CDR2 is FQGNSA in the germline V gene. With V trimmed by 1 base and J by 1 base, 3 bases remained unmatched. This CDR3 has 16 residues. CDR3 in amino acids: CASSLDRGPGTDTQYF. The CDR3 DNA reads TGTGCCAGCAGCTTAGACAGGGGGCCCGGCACAGATACGCAGTATTTT.

The genes are TRBV23-1 and TRBJ1-5; no definite D call. TRBV23-1 is designated an ORF whose function remains uncertain. The CDR3 is 16 amino acids. Trimming removed 0 bases at V and 0 bases at J, with 9 bases between. The CDR3 spells CASSQSGDYSNQPQHF. CDR3 in DNA: TGCGCCAGCAGTCAATCGGGTGATTATAGCAATCAGCCCCAGCATTTT.

This clonotype was counted many times. The gene calls are TRBV20-1 and TRBJ2-1; 11 bases fit TRBD2. CDR1 is DFQATT, CDR2 SNEGSKA, per germline (reference sequence). The CDR3 has 15 residues. J gave up 5 bases and V 0 bases, and 3 bases lay outside the gene matches. The CDR3 sequence: CSAREQTSGNNEQFF. The CDR3 DNA follows: TGCAGTGCTAGAGAACAGACTAGCGGGAACAATGAGCAGTTCTTC.

This clonotype was found many times. The chain employs TRBV12-3 or TRBV12-4 and TRBJ1-2; 7 bases are a match to TRBD1. With 5 bases clipped from V and 6 bases from J, the junction kept 6 bases outside the gene matches. The CDR3 loop spans 13 amino acids. CDR3 sequence (DNA): TGTGCCAGCAGTCTAACAGGGGCGAATGGCTACACCTTC. This codes for CASSLTGANGYTF.

This clonotype showed up many times. The chain employs TRBV27 and TRBJ1-5, with 8 bases matching TRBD1. There are 15 residues in the CDR3. V lost 5 bases to trimming and J lost 2 bases; unmatched junction nucleotides: 5. Germline V gives CDR1 MNHEY, CDR2 SMNVEV (reference sequence). The CDR3 nucleotides are TGTGCCAGCAGTCCAGACAGGGGAGGCAATCAGCCCCAGCATTTT. Protein sequence: CASSPDRGGNQPQHF.

This clonotype was counted a single time. This may stem from a read error, because a much larger clone lies one nucleotide away. V gene TRBV11-2 combines with J gene TRBJ2-6; tentative D call: TRBD2 (5 bases). The CDR3 consists of 15 residues. Germline V gene data show CDR1 as SGHAT and CDR2 as FQNNGV. The DNA of the CDR3 is TGTGCCAGCAGCCACGGGGTCTCTTGGGCCAACGTCCTGACTTTC. Translation gives CASSHGVSWANVLTF.

Turning to this clonotype: Being one base from a much bigger clone, this may be a read error. The rearrangement joins TRBV6-1 to TRBJ1-2; 12 positions agree with TRBD1. Trimming removed 6 bases from V and 4 bases from J; junction bases left unmatched: 6. Per the germline V gene, CDR1 is MNHNS and CDR2 is SASEGT. CDR3 length: 15 residues. Written as DNA, the CDR3 is TGTGCCAGCAGCTCCCAGGGACAGGGGGCCTATGGCTACACCTTC. Translated: CASSSQGQGAYGYTF.

This clonotype has just a few counts. This may come from a read error, since a much larger clone is one base off. This chain joins TRBV9 and TRBJ2-3, with 11 bases aligning to TRBD2. V trimming: 0 bases; J trimming: 0 bases; junction bases outside the gene matches: 0. The germline V gene encodes CDR1 SGDLS and CDR2 YYNGEE. The CDR3 sequence is 16 residues long. The CDR3 region has the DNA TGTGCCAGCAGCGTAGGGACTAGCGGGAGCACAGATACGCAGTATTTT. This translates into CASSVGTSGSTDTQYF.

In its sample, this clonotype ranks as medium-sized. The chain couples TRBV29-1 to TRBJ2-3; 12 bases agree with TRBD2. V lost 2 bases to trimming and J lost 6 bases; unmatched junction nucleotides: 9. This CDR3 is 16 amino acids long. Germline CDR1 SQVTM, CDR2 ANQGSEA. CDR3 sequence: CSVEIRLAGEADTQYF. CDR3 nucleotide sequence: TGCAGCGTTGAAATTCGACTAGCGGGAGAGGCGGATACGCAGTATTTT.

This chain joins TRBV7-9 and TRBJ2-1; the D gene is possibly TRBD1 (5 bases). The CDR3 covers 12 residues. Trimming removed 1 base at V and 9 bases at J, with 7 bases between. The germline CDR1 and CDR2 sequences are SEHNR and FQNEAQ (reference sequence). The CDR3 sequence: CASSLGRGEQFF. CDR3 nucleotides: TGTGCCAGCAGCTTAGGAAGGGGTGAGCAGTTCTTC.

This clonotype was detected ten times or more. The chain has TRBV5-1 and TRBJ2-3; D gene uncertain. Trimming stripped 6 bases from V and 2 bases from J, with 10 bases between. The germline CDR1 and CDR2 sequences are SGHRS and YFSETQ. The CDR3 contains 13 residues. The CDR3 loop is CASNGGSTDTQYF. The CDR3 DNA follows: TGCGCCAGCAACGGCGGATCCACAGATACGCAGTATTTT.

In its sample, this clonotype was seen many times. V is TRBV23-1 and J is TRBJ1-6; D possibly corresponds to TRBD1 (5 bases). TRBV23-1 carries the ORF label, with uncertain function. The V end lost 8 bases, the J end lost 6 bases, and 17 bases lay between the germline ends. The CDR3 spans 15 residues. The chain's CDR3 is CASALGQELNSPLHF. CDR3 DNA sequence: TGCGCCAGCGCCCTGGGGCAGGAACTTAATTCACCCCTCCACTTT.

This clonotype was counted at least ten times. The J gene is TRBJ2-1, the V gene TRBV5-1; 7 positions match TRBD1. Germline V CDR1 and CDR2: SGHRS, YFSETQ. Trimming removed 4 bases from V and 9 bases from J; junction bases left unmatched: 7. The CDR3 consists of 13 residues. CDR3 region: CASSAQTGTEQFF. In DNA form, the CDR3 reads TGCGCCAGCAGCGCACAGACAGGGACTGAGCAGTTCTTC. Together with reference TRBV5-1 and TRBJ2-1, the CDR3 gives the full variable domain: KAGVTQTPRYLIKTRGQQVTLSCSPISGHRSVSWYQQTPGQGLQFLFEYFSETQRNKGNFPGRFSGRQFSNSRSEMNVSTLELGDSALYLCASSAQTGTEQFFGPGTRLTVL.

The rearrangement uses TRBV3-1 and TRBJ2-7; D remains ambiguous. The CDR3 consists of 13 residues. Trimming removed 6 bases at V and 1 base at J, with 10 bases between. Germline V gene data show CDR1 as LGHDT and CDR2 as YNNKEL (reference sequence). CDR3 DNA sequence: TGTGCCAGCAGACCAAGAGATTCCTACGAGCAGTACTTC. It encodes CASRPRDSYEQYF.

This clonotype was observed many times. The chain carries TRBV12-3 or TRBV12-4 and TRBJ1-6, with D unresolved. V lost 8 bases to trimming and J lost 7 bases, with 9 bases between them. The CDR3 has 12 amino acids. DNA for the CDR3: TGTGCCAGCGGAGTTGGGAATTCACCCCTCCACTTT. Its protein product is CASGVGNSPLHF.

This clonotype was recorded at least ten times. The CDR3 loop is CASSQVRPSSPWGETQYF. As DNA, the CDR3 is TGTGCCAGCAGCCAAGTGAGGCCTTCCTCACCTTGGGGAGAGACCCAGTACTTC. The V call is TRBV4-2, the J call TRBJ2-5; no clear D gene. Between the trimmed V and J ends, which lost 1 base and 4 bases, there was a span of 22 bases. Germline V lookup: CDR1 LGHNA, CDR2 YNFKEQ. The CDR3 sequence is 18 residues long.

This clonotype came up many times. The gene calls are TRBV19 and TRBJ2-2; D gene ambiguous. Trimming removed 0 bases at V and 3 bases at J, with 5 bases between. This CDR3 has 14 amino acids. The germline gives CDR1 LNHDA, CDR2 SQIVND (reference sequence). This CDR3 is CASSIDSHTGELFF. The CDR3 DNA reads as TGTGCCAGTAGTATAGACAGCCACACCGGGGAGCTGTTTTTT.

This clonotype was detected many times. The chain combines TRBV11-2 with TRBJ2-2; D is unclear. Trimming left V 1 base short and J 6 bases short, with 9 bases between. The CDR3 sequence is 14 residues long. Germline loops: CDR1 SGHAT, CDR2 FQNNGV. As DNA, the CDR3 is TGTGCCAGCAGCTTAGTGTGGTCTGCCGGGGAGCTGTTTTTT. This translates into CASSLVWSAGELFF.

This clonotype was counted ten times or more. The chain is built from TRBV7-2 and TRBJ1-2; TRBD1 is a possible D gene (6 bases). In germline, CDR1 is SGHTA, CDR2 FQGNSA. Trimming pared 2 bases from V and 3 bases from J, leaving 7 bases between. The CDR3 consists of 13 residues. The CDR3, as DNA: TGTGCCAGCAGCTTAAAGGGGGACTATGGCTACACCTTC. Translated: CASSLKGDYGYTF.

This clonotype was counted ten times or more. The V call is TRBV10-2, the J call TRBJ2-7, with 10 bases that match TRBD2. The V and J ends lost 0 bases and 6 bases, in that order; junction bases with no gene match: 5. The germline gives CDR1 WSHSY, CDR2 SAAADI. The CDR3 has 15 residues. As DNA, the CDR3 is TGCGCCAGCAGTGAGTCCCTAGCGGGGGCTCGCGAGCAGTACGTC. This translates into CASSESLAGAREQYV.

This clonotype was picked up many times. The rearrangement uses TRBV9 and TRBJ1-6; 7 bases line up with TRBD1. This CDR3 is built from 15 residues. J gave up 7 bases and V 0 bases, and 4 bases lay outside the gene matches. Germline-derived CDR1 and CDR2 are SGDLS and YYNGEE. In DNA, the CDR3 is TGTGCCAGCAGCGTAGAAGGGACAGAAAATTCACCCCTCCACTTT. Protein product: CASSVEGTENSPLHF.

At least ten counts were recorded for this clonotype. The genes are TRBV5-6 and TRBJ2-6; D possibly uses TRBD1 or TRBD2 (6 bases each). Germline V gene lookup returns CDR1 SGHDT and CDR2 YYEEEE. The CDR3 has 15 residues. V was shortened by 7 bases and J by 2 bases, with 13 bases between the two germline ends. Written as DNA, the CDR3 is TGTGCCAGCCACGAGGAGGGGGCTGGGGCCAACGTCCTGACTTTC. This encodes CASHEEGAGANVLTF.

This clonotype was recorded at least ten times. This chain connects TRBV7-2 to TRBJ2-5; 11 bases line up with TRBD2. CDR3 size: 16 residues. Germline V lookup: CDR1 SGHTA, CDR2 FQGNSA. V was clipped by 6 bases and J by 5 bases; unmatched bases: 11. The CDR3 protein is CASRRQIAGGVETQYF. The CDR3 coding sequence is TGTGCCAGCAGGCGACAGATAGCGGGAGGGGTGGAGACCCAGTACTTC.

This clonotype was counted at least ten times. This chain links TRBV5-1 with TRBJ2-4; 9 bases fit TRBD2. V lost 4 bases to trimming and J lost 0 bases; unmatched junction nucleotides: 11. CDR3 length equals 18 residues. Per germline, CDR1 SGHRS and CDR2 YFSETQ. The CDR3 sequence is CASSPLLSGGLAKNIQYF. CDR3 DNA: TGCGCCAGCAGCCCTCTTCTTAGCGGGGGACTAGCCAAAAACATTCAGTACTTC.

This rearrangement joins TRBV7-9 to TRBJ1-4; no reliable D call. Trimming left V 2 bases short and J 6 bases short, with 7 bases between. This CDR3 region has 13 residues. CDR1 and CDR2 from the germline V gene are SEHNR and FQNEAQ (reference sequence). The CDR3 sequence: CASSLIVDEKLFF. The CDR3 nucleotides are TGTGCCAGCAGCTTAATCGTCGATGAAAAACTGTTTTTT.

In this sample, this clonotype turned up many times. The CDR3, as DNA: TGTGCCATCAGTGAGTCGGTCAGGACTAGCGGGACCTACGAGCAGTACTTC. It yields the protein CAISESVRTSGTYEQYF. The rearrangement joins TRBV10-3 to TRBJ2-7; 12 nucleotides agree with TRBD2. J was trimmed by 2 bases and V by 0 bases; bases with no gene match: 5. The CDR3 has 17 residues. Germline CDR1 reads ENHRY; CDR2 reads SYGVKD.

This clonotype came up many times. This rearrangement joins TRBV7-2 to TRBJ1-1, with 10 bases matching TRBD1. Germline CDR1 SGHTA, CDR2 FQGNSA. Germline trimming cut 5 bases from V and 11 bases from J; bases unmatched to any gene: 5. The CDR3 consists of 12 residues. The CDR3 DNA follows: TGTGCCAGCAGCCGGGACAGGGGACTCGCTTTCTTT. This encodes CASSRDRGLAFF.

This clonotype was recorded many times. The V gene is TRBV5-5, the J gene TRBJ2-2; D is undetermined. This CDR3 comprises 14 residues. V lost 2 bases to trimming and J lost 3 bases, with 8 bases between them. CDR1 is SGHKS and CDR2 is YYEKEE in the germline V gene (reference sequence). The DNA of the CDR3 is TGTGCCAGCAGCTTCGGTCCTTACACCGGGGAGCTGTTTTTT. Residues: CASSFGPYTGELFF.

In regard to this clonotype: A read error may explain this, as a much larger clone is one base away. V and J are TRBV9 and TRBJ2-1, with D hard to call. With 0 bases removed from V and 3 bases from J, the gap between germline ends came to 10 bases. This CDR3 is 15 amino acids long. Germline-derived CDR1 and CDR2 are SGDLS and YYNGEE. CDR3 loop: CASSVDGLCYNEQFF. CDR3 DNA sequence: TGTGCCAGCAGCGTAGATGGGTTGTGCTACAATGAGCAGTTCTTC. The full variable domain, its missing parts supplied by reference TRBV9 and TRBJ2-1, is DSGVTQTPKHLITATGQRVTLRCSPRSGDLSVYWYQQSLDQGLQFLIQYYNGEERAKGNILERFSAQQFPDLHSELNLSSLELGDSALYFCASSVDGLCYNEQFFGPGTRLTVL.

This clonotype was counted many times. J is TRBJ2-1 and V is TRBV12-3 or TRBV12-4, with D possibly matching TRBD1 (5 bases). The CDR3 extends over 16 amino acids. V was cut by 7 bases and J by 0 bases, with 16 bases left in between. The CDR3 spells CASKRPGPYSYNEQFF. The CDR3 bases are TGTGCCAGCAAAAGACCAGGGCCCTACTCCTACAATGAGCAGTTCTTC.